The 27 T cell receptor beta chains presented below share a single source sample, sequenced in a study of cytomegalovirus exposure and HLA in healthy donors. The PCR contained 60 Vbeta and 13 Jbeta primers. Produced via immunoSEQ multiplex PCR; TCRdb's table is partial and in-frame only. The data show about 95,000 clones, roughly 82% seen once. Sequenced input: PBMCs. Every receptor here comes from a man aged 30-40 years in good health and CMV-seropositive.

This clone showed up just a few times. The chain has TRBV19 and TRBJ1-5; perhaps TRBD1 as D (6 bases). This CDR3 is 14 amino acids long. Trimming removed 5 bases at V and 3 bases at J, with 11 bases between. Germline CDR1 and CDR2: LNHDA and SQIVND (reference sequence). The CDR3 loop reads CASSPGQDNQPQHF. As DNA, the CDR3 is TGTGCCAGTAGTCCGGGACAAGACAATCAGCCCCAGCATTTT. The full variable domain, completed using reference TRBV19 and TRBJ1-5, is DGGITQSPKYLFRKEGQNVTLSCEQNLNHDAMYWYRQDPGQGLRLIYYSQIVNDFQKGDIAEGYSVSREKKESFPLTVTSAQKNPTAFYLCASSPGQDNQPQHFGDGTRLSIL.

The table lists this clone with a few counts. The DNA of the CDR3 is TGCGCCAGCAGTGTAGCAGTAACCTCTGGGGCCAACGTCCTGACTTTC. Encoded protein: CASSVAVTSGANVLTF. V usage is TRBV10-2 and J usage is TRBJ2-6; D gene uncertain. The germline gives CDR1 WSHSY, CDR2 SAAADI. This CDR3 has 16 amino acids. V lost 4 bases and J 0 bases, leaving 10 bases between the germline ends.

This chain links TRBV5-6 with TRBJ1-1, with D hard to call. Looked up from germline, CDR1 is SGHDT and CDR2 is YYEEEE. The V end was cut by 2 bases, the J end by 1 base, with 15 bases between. The CDR3 runs 16 residues. The CDR3 protein is CASSLEFSYRNTEAFF. The DNA for the CDR3 is TGTGCCAGCAGCTTAGAGTTTTCCTACCGGAACACTGAAGCTTTCTTT.

The CDR3 sequence is CASGETPVHQETQYF. The CDR3 DNA is TGTGCCAGCGGAGAAACACCGGTACACCAAGAGACCCAGTACTTC. The rearrangement uses TRBV11-2 and TRBJ2-5; D is ambiguous. The CDR3 sequence is 15 residues long. The germline V gene has CDR1 SGHAT and CDR2 FQNNGV. Trimming cost V 8 bases and J 0 bases, with 16 bases left between them.

The chain uses TRBV5-1 and TRBJ1-3; D gene uncertain. Deletions cut 0 bases from V and 4 bases from J, with 23 bases between. The CDR3 runs to 19 residues. CDR1 SGHRS and CDR2 YFSETQ come from the germline V gene. CDR3 nucleotide sequence: TGCGCCAGCAGCTTGGCCGATAACTATTCAGCGGGCTCCGGAAACACCATATATTTT. Residues: CASSLADNYSAGSGNTIYF.

The rearrangement uses TRBV5-6 and TRBJ2-1; 10 bases match TRBD1. Germline trimming cut 1 base from V and 8 bases from J; bases unmatched to any gene: 9. The CDR3 length is 16 residues. Germline CDR1 SGHDT, CDR2 YYEEEE. The CDR3 DNA reads as TGTGCCAGCAGCTTGACCGGGACAGGGGTTTGGGATGAGCAGTTCTTC. It codes for CASSLTGTGVWDEQFF.

The J gene is TRBJ2-3, the V gene TRBV7-2; tentatively, D is TRBD2 (6 bases). V was pared by 2 bases and J by 1 base, with 7 bases between. CDR3 length: 14 residues. CDR1 is SGHTA, CDR2 FQGNSA, per germline. CDR3 region: CASSLTGGTDTQYF. CDR3 bases: TGTGCCAGCAGCTTAACGGGGGGCACAGATACGCAGTATTTT.

The chain joins TRBV27 to TRBJ2-3; TRBD1 is a possible D gene (6 bases). V lost 0 bases and J 3 bases, leaving 10 bases between the germline ends. Germline CDR1 MNHEY, CDR2 SMNVEV (reference sequence). CDR3 length: 15 residues. As DNA, the CDR3 is TGTGCCAGCAGTTTATCCAGGGGAAGGACAGATACGCAGTATTTT. Protein: CASSLSRGRTDTQYF.

The V and J genes are TRBV28 and TRBJ1-2; D unresolved. The V end lost 7 bases, the J end lost 8 bases, and 17 bases lay between the germline ends. The CDR3 is 13 amino acids. Germline CDR1 is MDHEN and CDR2 is SYDVKM. The CDR3 DNA reads TGTGCCAGCACCATTCCGTCTCTACGGGGCTACACCTTC. Translation: CASTIPSLRGYTF.

This chain joins TRBV6-1 and TRBJ1-6, with D unclear. CDR3 size: 14 residues. Germline V gene sequence: CDR1 MNHNS, CDR2 SASEGT. Trimming took off 6 bases at V and 10 bases at J, with 16 bases between the two ends. The CDR3 DNA is TGTGCCAGCAGAGAACCATTTCCGGGGTCACCCCTCCACTTT. Translation gives CASREPFPGSPLHF.

V usage is TRBV14 and J usage is TRBJ2-5, with D perhaps matching TRBD1 (6 bases). V was cut by 0 bases and J by 1 base, with 18 bases left in between. The CDR3 extends over 18 amino acids. Germline CDR1 and CDR2: SGHDN and FVKESK. The CDR3 coding sequence is TGTGCCAGCAGCCAAGAGTGGGTCGGGGACAAAATCCAAGAGACCCAGTACTTC. This codes for CASSQEWVGDKIQETQYF.

The chain carries TRBV6-1 and TRBJ1-4; 9 nucleotides match TRBD1. The germline gives CDR1 MNHNS, CDR2 SASEGT. Unmatched junction bases numbered 6, after V lost 1 base and J lost 12 bases. This CDR3 is 14 amino acids long. CDR3 bases: TGTGCCAGCAGTGAAGGGGCGGGACAGGGAGAACTGTTTTTT. Its protein is CASSEGAGQGELFF.

The chain carries TRBV28 and TRBJ1-5; no reliable D call. Germline values: CDR1 MDHEN, CDR2 SYDVKM. The CDR3 has 12 residues. Trimming shortened V by 2 bases and J by 6 bases, and 5 bases separated the two germline ends. For the CDR3, the DNA is TGTGCCAGCAGTTTACTCGGTCAGCCCCAGCATTTT. This translates into CASSLLGQPQHF.

The chain joins TRBV28 to TRBJ1-4; TRBD1 agrees at 9 bases. Unmatched junction bases numbered 2, after V lost 3 bases and J lost 6 bases. The CDR3 is 14 residues long. From germline, CDR1 is MDHEN and CDR2 SYDVKM. The CDR3 loop reads CASSFRTGDEKLFF. In DNA form, the CDR3 reads TGTGCCAGCAGTTTCCGGACAGGGGATGAAAAACTGTTTTTT. Full variable domain (remainder filled in from reference TRBV28 and TRBJ1-4): DVKVTQSSRYLVKRTGEKVFLECVQDMDHENMFWYRQDPGLGLRLIYFSYDVKMKEKGDIPEGYSVSREKKERFSLILESASTNQTSMYLCASSFRTGDEKLFFGSGTQLSVL.

This sequence joins TRBV7-9 and TRBJ1-6; tentative D call: TRBD1 (6 bases). Between the trimmed V and J ends, which lost 5 bases and 7 bases, there was a span of 12 bases. CDR3 length: 14 amino acids. Looked up from germline, CDR1 is SEHNR and CDR2 is FQNEAQ (reference sequence). CDR3 loop: CASSPGTLNSPLHF. CDR3 in DNA: TGTGCCAGCAGCCCCGGGACACTCAATTCACCCCTCCACTTT. Complete variable domain (other parts from reference TRBV7-9 and TRBJ1-6): DTGVSQNPRHKITKRGQNVTFRCDPISEHNRLYWYRQTLGQGPEFLTYFQNEAQLEKSRLLSDRFSAERPKGSFSTLEIQRTEQGDSAMYLCASSPGTLNSPLHFGNGTRLTVT.

In this sample, this clone turned up a few times. The gene calls are TRBV28 and TRBJ1-6, with 8 nucleotides matching TRBD1. CDR1 and CDR2 (germline): MDHEN, SYDVKM. V shed 7 bases and J 10 bases; nucleotides not matched to a gene: 15. The CDR3 is 16 residues long. The DNA for the CDR3 is TGTGCCAGCACCCGACCCTTCGGACAGGGCGAATCACCCCTCCACTTT. Translating it yields CASTRPFGQGESPLHF. Supplemented by reference TRBV28 and TRBJ1-6, the full variable domain reads DVKVTQSSRYLVKRTGEKVFLECVQDMDHENMFWYRQDPGLGLRLIYFSYDVKMKEKGDIPEGYSVSREKKERFSLILESASTNQTSMYLCASTRPFGQGESPLHFGNGTRLTVT.

The chain carries TRBV5-5 and TRBJ1-2; D is perhaps TRBD1 (6 bases). CDR1 SGHKS and CDR2 YYEKEE come from the germline V gene (reference sequence). CDR3 length: 15 residues. V lost 0 bases and J lost 4, with 13 bases in between. This CDR3 reads CASSLGTEELYGYTF. The DNA for the CDR3 is TGTGCCAGCAGCTTGGGGACAGAAGAACTCTATGGCTACACCTTC. Full variable domain (missing parts from reference TRBV5-5 and TRBJ1-2): DAGVTQSPTHLIKTRGQQVTLRCSPISGHKSVSWYQQVLGQGPQFIFQYYEKEERGRGNFPDRFSARQFPNYSSELNVNALLLGDSALYLCASSLGTEELYGYTFGSGTRLTVV.

The DNA of the CDR3 is TGTGCCAGTAGGCGGGAGATGATGACTACGCAGTATTTT. This gives the protein CASRREMMTTQYF. The chain couples TRBV19 to TRBJ2-3; 7 bases line up with TRBD2. This CDR3 is built from 13 residues. Germline-derived CDR1 and CDR2 are LNHDA and SQIVND (reference sequence). The V gene end was trimmed by 6 bases and the J gene end by 8 bases; junction bases not matched to a gene: 8. The full variable domain, its missing parts supplied by reference TRBV19 and TRBJ2-3, is DGGITQSPKYLFRKEGQNVTLSCEQNLNHDAMYWYRQDPGQGLRLIYYSQIVNDFQKGDIAEGYSVSREKKESFPLTVTSAQKNPTAFYLCASRREMMTTQYFGPGTRLTVL.

V is TRBV6-4 and J is TRBJ2-3; 9 bases are a match to TRBD2. J was trimmed by 4 bases and V by 8 bases; bases with no gene match: 10. This CDR3 is 15 amino acids long. Germline V gene sequence: CDR1 MRHNA, CDR2 SNTAGT. CDR3 protein: CASGIKAGGPDTQYF. The CDR3 region has the DNA TGTGCCAGCGGGATTAAAGCGGGAGGCCCAGATACGCAGTATTTT.

The genes are TRBV27 and TRBJ2-7; D is possibly TRBD2 (5 bases). The CDR3 length is 14 residues. The V gene's germline CDR1 is MNHEY and CDR2 SMNVEV (reference sequence). V was shortened by 8 bases and J by 0 bases, with 14 bases between the two germline ends. The CDR3 nucleotides are TGTGCCAGCCGCGTGCTAGCAGGCTCCTACGAGCAGTACTTC. It specifies CASRVLAGSYEQYF.

About this clone: Other DNA sequences of this sample code for an identical CDR3. The chain has TRBV11-3 and TRBJ2-1; D perhaps matches TRBD2 (5 bases). The CDR3 extends over 14 amino acids. The V end was cut by 1 base, the J end by 1 base, with 5 bases between. The germline V gene encodes CDR1 SGHNT and CDR2 YENEEA. CDR3 loop: CASSLAGSYNEQFF. The CDR3, as DNA: TGTGCCAGCAGCTTAGCGGGGTCCTACAATGAGCAGTTCTTC.

The V gene is TRBV28, the J gene TRBJ1-3; TRBD1 aligns across 7 bases. Looked up from germline, CDR1 is MDHEN and CDR2 is SYDVKM. V gave up 6 bases and J gave up 7 bases; unmatched junction bases: 6. The CDR3 totals 13 residues. CDR3 bases: TGTGCCAGCAGATCGACAGGGAGGAACACCATATATTTT. Protein product: CASRSTGRNTIYF.

CDR3 residues: CASTHLGTSNEQYF. The CDR3 nucleotides are TGTGCCAGCACCCACCTAGGGACTTCGAACGAGCAGTACTTC. The chain is built from TRBV6-1 and TRBJ2-7; perhaps TRBD2 as D (6 bases). The V end lost 7 bases, the J end lost 5 bases, and 18 bases lay between the germline ends. CDR1 and CDR2 (germline): MNHNS, SASEGT. The CDR3 length is 14 residues.

This clone has more than one count but fewer than ten. This chain uses TRBV5-4 with TRBJ2-7, with D possibly TRBD1 on 6 matching bases. The germline V gene has CDR1 SGHNT and CDR2 YYREEE (reference sequence). Deletions cut 4 bases from V and 0 bases from J, with 11 bases between. The CDR3 runs to 14 residues. The CDR3 sequence: CASSQGHSSYEQYF. CDR3 bases: TGTGCCAGCAGCCAGGGACACAGCTCCTACGAGCAGTACTTC.

The J gene is TRBJ2-3, the V gene TRBV12-5, with 14 bases that match TRBD2. Trimming removed 0 bases from V and 1 base from J; junction bases left unmatched: 18. CDR3 length: 23 amino acids. The germline V gene has CDR1 LGHNT and CDR2 FRNRAP. CDR3 in amino acids: CASGLVNSFRGLAGVVGTDTQYF. CDR3 sequence (DNA): TGTGCTAGTGGTTTGGTAAATTCCTTTCGGGGACTAGCGGGAGTCGTAGGCACAGATACGCAGTATTTT.

The sample holds one count of this clone. This chain connects TRBV13 to TRBJ2-1; no firm D call. From germline, CDR1 is PRHDT and CDR2 FYEKMQ (reference sequence). There are 17 residues in the CDR3. The germline V and J ends were trimmed by 3 bases and 6 bases, with 21 bases remaining between them. CDR3 DNA: TGTGCCAGCAGCTTTCCCCCCTCCGGGTATCCGGGCAATGAGCAGTTCTTC. Translation: CASSFPPSGYPGNEQFF.

The V and J genes are TRBV5-4 and TRBJ2-1; 9 nucleotides match TRBD2. There are 17 residues in the CDR3. The V gene's germline CDR1 is SGHNT and CDR2 YYREEE (reference sequence). Unmatched junction bases numbered 10, after V lost 0 bases and J lost 6 bases. CDR3: CASSLGVSGRQRNEQFF. For the CDR3, the DNA is TGTGCCAGCAGCTTGGGAGTTAGCGGGAGACAACGCAATGAGCAGTTCTTC.